These 13 T cell receptor beta chains were sequenced from one sample in a study of blood T cells in healthy people across ages. A sample-barcoded 5' primer and a J-beta primer mix were used in a second PCR of roughly 6 to 11 cycles. TCRdb recomputed calls from the 5' RACE reads with MiXCR, one row per CDR3 protein. This table holds hundreds of thousands of distinct CDR3 sequences, about 28% found once. Sample: blood. These TCRs come from a woman of 80 years or more in good health.

The chain is built from TRBV7-6 and TRBJ2-3; 7 nucleotides match TRBD2. The junction had 7 bases not matched to a gene; V was cut back by 5 bases and J by 2 bases. Germline loops: CDR1 SGHVS, CDR2 FNYEAQ. This CDR3 comprises 15 residues. Written as DNA, the CDR3 is TGTGCCAGCAGCCCCGGGGGGACCCCCACAGATACGCAGTATTTT. Its protein is CASSPGGTPTDTQYF.

There are many counts of this clonotype. This rearrangement joins TRBV7-8 to TRBJ2-1; D is perhaps TRBD2 (7 bases). Trimming stripped 5 bases from V and 9 bases from J, with 14 bases between. CDR3 length: 13 amino acids. Germline CDR1 is SGHVS and CDR2 is FQNEAQ. CDR3 bases: TGTGCCAGCAGCCCCCGAGGGGGGGGTGAGCAGTTCTTC. Its protein product is CASSPRGGGEQFF.

For this clonotype: One end of the junction does not line up with germline, which may come from a read error. The CDR3 nucleotides are TGCGCCAACAGCTTGGGGATTGGGGCTAGCGGGGAGCTGTTTTTT. This gives the protein CANSLGIGASGELFF. This chain uses TRBV5-1 with TRBJ2-2, with D possibly matching TRBD1 (5 bases). This CDR3 is built from 15 residues. In germline, CDR1 is SGHRS, CDR2 YFSETQ.

This chain uses TRBV5-5 with TRBJ1-1; no definite D call. V was cut by 0 bases and J by 1 base, with 10 bases left in between. Germline CDR1 and CDR2: SGHKS and YYEKEE (reference sequence). The CDR3 runs 15 residues. DNA of the CDR3: TGTGCCAGCAGCTTGGCCCCGGGGAGGAACACTGAAGCTTTCTTT. This codes for CASSLAPGRNTEAFF.

As for this clonotype: This may arise from a read error, as a much more abundant clone is one base away. The V and J genes are TRBV29-1 and TRBJ2-1; TRBD2 agrees at 13 bases. The J call may be in error: the DNA end matches TRBJ2-7 better. The germline gives CDR1 SQVTM, CDR2 ANQGSEA. The CDR3 runs to 15 residues. As DNA, the CDR3 is TGCAGCGGGAAGGGCGGGACTAGCGGGGTTAATGAGCAGTACTTC. It specifies CSGKGGTSGVNEQYF.

This clonotype was seen only a few times. The chain carries TRBV7-2 and TRBJ1-5; no reliable D call. Trimming took 1 base from V and 8 from J, leaving 9 bases between them. In germline, CDR1 is SGHTA, CDR2 FQGNSA. The CDR3 consists of 13 residues. The CDR3 bases are TGTGCCAGCAGCTTAGACGGCCTTGAGCCCCAGCATTTT. It yields the protein CASSLDGLEPQHF.

As for this clonotype: Just one base apart from a much larger clone, this may be a read error. CDR3 nucleotide sequence: TGTACCAGCAGCCGCCCGACAGGCTACGAGCAGTACTTC. It encodes CTSSRPTGYEQYF. The chain is built from TRBV3-1 and TRBJ2-5; possible D gene TRBD1, 6 bases. The DNA end is a closer match to TRBJ2-7, so the J assignment may be wrong. The CDR3 has 13 amino acids. The V gene's germline CDR1 is LGHDT and CDR2 YNNKEL (reference sequence).

This clonotype was detected many times. The chain uses TRBV7-9 and TRBJ1-2, with D unresolved. The V end lost 0 bases, the J end lost 5 bases, and 13 bases lay between the germline ends. Germline V CDR1 and CDR2: SEHNR, FQNEAQ (reference sequence). The CDR3 has 15 residues. The CDR3 region is CASSLASTSRYGYTF. In nucleotides, the CDR3 is TGTGCCAGCAGCTTAGCTTCCACGTCTCGATATGGCTACACCTTC.

This clonotype was counted only a few times. The chain couples TRBV27 to TRBJ1-5; D is uncertain. Trimming removed 6 bases at V and 7 bases at J, with 10 bases between. Per germline, CDR1 MNHEY and CDR2 SMNVEV (reference sequence). This CDR3 is built from 12 residues. The CDR3 sequence: CASRQRGQPQHF. As DNA, the CDR3 is TGTGCCAGCAGGCAGAGAGGACAGCCCCAGCATTTT.

This clonotype was picked up many times. The chain combines TRBV4-3 with TRBJ2-3; 7 bases fit TRBD2. The V segment lost 0 bases and the J segment 4 bases; nucleotides outside the gene matches: 10. Germline CDR1 and CDR2: LGHNA and YSLEER. The CDR3 is made up of 17 amino acids. The CDR3 DNA follows: TGCGCCAGCAGCCAAGAAGAAACTAGCGTTGCAGCAGATACGCAGTATTTT. It is translated as CASSQEETSVAADTQYF.

This clonotype was detected many times. In DNA form, the CDR3 reads TGTGCCAGCAGTTCCCCGACAGGGGGCCTGAGCTACACCTTC. This gives the protein CASSSPTGGLSYTF. This sequence joins TRBV6-6 and TRBJ1-2, with 10 bases aligning to TRBD1. The CDR3 sequence is 14 residues long. Germline loops: CDR1 MNHNY, CDR2 SVGAGI (reference sequence). V lost 4 bases and J lost 9; bases outside the gene matches: 8.

This clonotype has a handful of counts. V and J are TRBV7-9 and TRBJ2-1; possibly TRBD1 for D (5 bases). V was pared by 3 bases and J by 3 bases, with 6 bases between. Germline CDR1 and CDR2: SEHNR and FQNEAQ (reference sequence). The CDR3 is 13 residues long. CDR3 in DNA: TGTGCCAGCAGCTTGACAGTCTACAATGAGCAGTTCTTC. Amino acid sequence: CASSLTVYNEQFF.

The gene calls are TRBV7-3 and TRBJ1-1; D is uncertain. V gave up 0 bases and J gave up 4 bases, with 12 bases separating them. The CDR3 runs 15 residues. The germline V gene encodes CDR1 SGHTA and CDR2 FQGTGA. CDR3 loop: CASSLTSQWGTEAFF. Written as DNA, the CDR3 is TGTGCCAGCAGCTTAACCTCCCAGTGGGGCACTGAAGCTTTCTTT.